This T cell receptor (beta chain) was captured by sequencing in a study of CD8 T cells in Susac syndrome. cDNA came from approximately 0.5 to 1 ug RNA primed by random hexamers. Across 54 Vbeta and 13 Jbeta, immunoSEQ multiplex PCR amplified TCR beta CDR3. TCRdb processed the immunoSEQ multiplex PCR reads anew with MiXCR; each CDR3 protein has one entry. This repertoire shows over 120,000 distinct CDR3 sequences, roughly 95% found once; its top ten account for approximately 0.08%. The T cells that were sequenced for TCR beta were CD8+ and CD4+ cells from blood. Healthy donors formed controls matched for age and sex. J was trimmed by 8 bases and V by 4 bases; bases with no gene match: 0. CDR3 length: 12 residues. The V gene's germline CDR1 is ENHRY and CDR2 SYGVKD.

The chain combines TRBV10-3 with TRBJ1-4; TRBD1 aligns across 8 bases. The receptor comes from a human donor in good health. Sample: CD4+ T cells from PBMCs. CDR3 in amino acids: CAISGQGEKLFF. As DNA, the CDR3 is TGTGCCATCAGTGGACAGGGGGAAAAACTGTTTTTT.